The next 16 T cell receptor beta chains were all read from a single sample in a study of OX40 agonist ivuxolimab in advanced cancers. TCRdb's copy holds only in-frame clones and misses some; the assay was immunoSEQ multiplex PCR. The sample includes approximately 66,000 clones, more than 70% of them seen just once. Sequenced material: CD4+ or CD8+ T cells sorted from blood, taken in a trial of the OX40 agonist ivuxolimab. These receptors all come from an adult with an advanced solid tumor such as melanoma, head and neck, liver or kidney cancer.

V gene TRBV19 combines with J gene TRBJ2-2, with D uncertain. The CDR3 consists of 13 residues. Germline CDR1 and CDR2: LNHDA and SQIVND (reference sequence). With 1 base removed from V and 4 bases from J, the gap between germline ends came to 4 bases. The CDR3 here is CASSIGLTGELFF. The CDR3 DNA is TGTGCCAGTAGTATAGGGCTCACCGGGGAGCTGTTTTTT.

On this clone: Sequence at one end of the junction differs from germline and may be a read error. The V gene is TRBV6-5, the J gene TRBJ1-2; 10 bases agree with TRBD1. CDR1 is MNHEY and CDR2 is SVGAGI in the germline V gene. The CDR3 loop spans 12 amino acids. The CDR3 coding sequence is TGTGCCAGCAGGCGATCGGGACAGGGGCATCTCTTC. Amino acids: CASRRSGQGHLF.

This chain joins TRBV7-8 and TRBJ2-3; a weak D match, TRBD1 (5 bases). Trimming removed 7 bases at V and 6 bases at J, with 23 bases between. The CDR3 spans 16 residues. Germline V gives CDR1 SGHVS, CDR2 FQNEAQ. For the CDR3, the DNA is TGTGCCAGCAACCCGGCCGCGACAGCTTCGCGGGATACGCAGTATTTT. Translation gives CASNPAATASRDTQYF.

This rearrangement joins TRBV9 to TRBJ1-2; 9 positions agree with TRBD1. The J segment lost 4 bases and the V segment lost 4 bases, leaving 11 bases of the junction unmatched. The CDR3 runs 16 residues. The germline gives CDR1 SGDLS, CDR2 YYNGEE. CDR3 nucleotides: TGTGCCAGCAGCCCCCAACCGGGACAGGGAAGCTATGGCTACACCTTC. Residues: CASSPQPGQGSYGYTF.

The chain employs TRBV7-9 and TRBJ1-2; D remains unclear. This CDR3 comprises 12 residues. Trimming removed 0 bases from V and 10 bases from J, with 9 bases in between. Germline lookup yields CDR1 SEHNR and CDR2 FQNEAQ (reference sequence). The CDR3 here is CASSLAPHSYTF. The CDR3, as DNA: TGTGCCAGCAGCTTAGCGCCGCACTCCTACACCTTC.

V and J are TRBV21-1 and TRBJ2-2; TRBD1 reflects the table's D call only, with no check against the DNA. TRBV21-1 represents a pseudogene. The CDR3 contains 17 residues. The CDR3 DNA reads TGTGCCAGCAGCAAGCAGGGGCCCTTGGCGAACACCGGGGAGCTGTTTTTT. It specifies CASSKQGPLANTGELFF.

The CDR3, as DNA: TGTGCCAGCAGCCCTCGTGGGGCGGGACAGTCGCCTTACGAGCAGTACTTC. Residues: CASSPRGAGQSPYEQYF. The V and J genes are TRBV7-2 and TRBJ2-7; tentatively, D is TRBD1 (7 bases). The CDR3 contains 17 residues. The V end was cut by 5 bases, the J end by 4 bases, with 24 bases between. Looked up from germline, CDR1 is SGHTA and CDR2 is FQGNSA.

The J gene is TRBJ1-1, the V gene TRBV19; tentatively, D is TRBD1 (5 bases). Trimming took 8 bases from V and 1 from J, leaving 20 bases between them. CDR1 LNHDA and CDR2 SQIVND come from the germline V gene (reference sequence). The CDR3 has 16 amino acids. CDR3 protein: CASSPAVGRGNTEAFF. The CDR3 bases are TGTGCCAGTTCCCCCGCCGTGGGGCGGGGGAACACTGAAGCTTTCTTT.

The gene calls are TRBV11-2 and TRBJ2-5; D may correspond to TRBD1 or TRBD2 (6 bases each). The CDR3 has 15 residues. The germline gives CDR1 SGHAT, CDR2 FQNNGV. The germline V and J ends were trimmed by 1 base and 5 bases, with 14 bases remaining between them. CDR3 DNA sequence: TGTGCCAGCAGCTTAGCCGGAGGGGGTTCCGAGACCCAGTACTTC. Amino acids: CASSLAGGGSETQYF.

The chain couples TRBV27 to TRBJ2-5, with D perhaps matching TRBD2 (5 bases). V lost 6 bases, J lost 3 bases, and 14 bases lay in between. The CDR3 consists of 14 residues. Germline V lookup: CDR1 MNHEY, CDR2 SMNVEV (reference sequence). The chain's CDR3 is CASSPGLVEETQYF. The CDR3 DNA sequence: TGTGCCAGCAGCCCAGGACTTGTCGAAGAGACCCAGTACTTC.

This chain joins TRBV4-1 and TRBJ1-5; perhaps TRBD1 as D (5 bases). CDR3 length: 19 residues. Trimming left V 0 bases short and J 0 bases short, with 18 bases between. The germline V gene encodes CDR1 MGHRA and CDR2 YSYEKL. This CDR3 is CASSQEYLGPDISNQPQHF. CDR3 nucleotides: TGCGCCAGCAGCCAAGAGTATCTGGGGCCGGACATTAGCAATCAGCCCCAGCATTTT.

The chain is built from TRBV6-5 and TRBJ1-1; D is uncertain. The germline CDR1 and CDR2 sequences are MNHEY and SVGAGI. The CDR3 totals 15 residues. With 0 bases removed from V and 0 bases from J, the gap between germline ends came to 8 bases. Written as DNA, the CDR3 is TGTGCCAGCAGTTACTCAGAGGCTATGAACACTGAAGCTTTCTTT. Residues: CASSYSEAMNTEAFF.

The V and J genes are TRBV29-1 and TRBJ1-5; D gene uncertain. The CDR3 loop spans 12 amino acids. CDR1 and CDR2 from the germline V gene are SQVTM and ANQGSEA. V lost 4 bases, J lost 4 bases, and 8 bases lay in between. The DNA for the CDR3 is TGCAGCGTTGGATTCGCAAATCAGCCCCAGCATTTT. It specifies CSVGFANQPQHF.

V is TRBV30 and J is TRBJ1-5; D uncertain. CDR3 size: 13 residues. V lost 1 base, J lost 7 bases, and 11 bases lay in between. Germline V gene lookup returns CDR1 GTSNPN and CDR2 SVGIG (reference sequence). CDR3 protein: CAWSGAMRQPQHF. DNA of the CDR3: TGTGCCTGGAGTGGGGCTATGAGGCAGCCCCAGCATTTT.

The chain combines TRBV2 with TRBJ1-3; tentative D call: TRBD1 (6 bases). V dropped 4 bases and J dropped 0 bases, with 10 bases sitting between them. This CDR3 is 15 amino acids long. Germline CDR1 is SNHLY and CDR2 is FYNNEI. CDR3 amino acids: CASSAEDSSGNTIYF. Here the CDR3 DNA reads TGTGCCAGCAGTGCCGAGGACAGCTCTGGAAACACCATATATTTT.

The V and J genes are TRBV28 and TRBJ2-4; tentative D call: TRBD2 (6 bases). Trimming shortened V by 7 bases and J by 15 bases, and 19 bases separated the two germline ends. CDR1 is MDHEN and CDR2 is SYDVKM in the germline V gene. The CDR3 extends over 12 amino acids. The CDR3 is CASNPEEGQRYF. CDR3 in DNA: TGTGCCAGCAACCCGGAGGAGGGTCAAAGGTACTTC.